The sequence of this TCR beta chain was determined in a study of T cells in Graves' hyperthyroidism and ophthalmopathy (dated by TCRdb to the late 2010s). Regarding the complete study: Peripheral blood was collected at initial diagnosis, before any treatment. In addition, the study compared T-cell repertoires in thyroid tissue and in blood from roughly six Graves' hyperthyroidism patients. The 100 discovery patients were randomly split 7:3 into training and test sets. After blood sampling, hyperthyroidism patients were treated with methimazole at a starting dose of 30 mg daily, and ophthalmopathy patients were treated with high-dose intravenous methylprednisolone. To identify distinguishing TCR V-J signatures, a discovery cohort of about 100 patients was used, comprising 43 with Graves' ophthalmopathy and approximately 58 with stable Graves' hyperthyroidism. Prospective prediction of ophthalmopathy was tested in an independent validation cohort of 18 hyperthyroidism patients and 15 to 17 patients who later progressed to ophthalmopathy. The paper reports TCR Vbeta CDR3 sequencing of roughly 140 peripheral blood samples: around 41 ophthalmopathy, around 80 hyperthyroidism and approximately 17 progressor patients.

A patient counted as having stable Graves' hyperthyroidism if no progression to ophthalmopathy occurred over 18 months of follow-up. The hyperthyroidism patients were between 18 and 65 years old and newly diagnosed, with a disease duration of less than 2 months. Patients with uncontrolled infections, other autoimmune diseases, pregnancy or lactation were excluded. Clinical symptoms, serum thyroxine and TRAb, thyroid ultrasound, and orbital computed tomography formed the basis for the diagnoses. PBMCs were isolated from approximately 10 ml of fresh peripheral blood by Ficoll-Paque density gradient centrifugation. Total RNA was extracted using Trizol reagent, and RNA quality was assessed on an Agilent 2100 Bioanalyzer. The germline V gene provides CDR1 SGHTA and CDR2 FQGNSA. Trimming removed 3 bases from V and 4 bases from J, leaving 12 bases between the germline ends. Spanning cysteine to phenylalanine, the CDR3 consists of 14 amino acids. The sequence is cut down to CDR3 DNA, 42 bases in frame from base 1.

Summary of the overall study and its limitations: No statistical method was used to fix the sample size in advance, and group allocation was not hidden from the investigators. Most expanded thyroid clonotypes (frequency above 0.001) were also found in blood, which suggests that blood repertoires may mirror thyroid immune responses. In cross-validation, a model built on a 13 V-J signature told ophthalmopathy apart from stable hyperthyroidism with approximately 91% sensitivity and 81% to 82% specificity, and in testing the same model reached 80%/75%. In validation, the model predicted progression to ophthalmopathy a median of about 6.8 months before onset, with about 70% sensitivity and more than 72% specificity.

The TCR beta CDR3 regions were amplified from the RNA transcripts. For the first round of RT-PCR on the TCR CDR3, the HTBI primer set was used together with the Qiagen OneStep RT-PCR kit. Libraries were constructed in a second round of multiplex PCR, after which size selection and purification were performed. Sequencing of the libraries was done on an Illumina HiSeq2000 using paired-end 100 bp reads. The study's processing was this. SOAPnuke was used to process the raw data, removing reads that contained adapters or uncalled bases, had a mean Phred below 15, or lacked an exact match to the constant primer or identifier. High-quality paired reads were merged using COPE v1.2.5, and each unique nucleotide sequence was defined as a clonotype. MiTCR v1.1 was used to align clonotypes to the IMGT TRBV, TRBD and TRBJ reference segments. Only V-J combinations with frequency above 0.0001, covering approximately 99% of repertoires, were analysed. A TCS score was defined as the ratio of F50 (clonal expansion) to E x V (chaos), with BLOSUM62-based TCRdist applied between CDR3 peptides within each V-J. Welch's t-statistics and random forest reduced fewer than 600 V-J features to about 13, which were used in a naive Bayes classifier (R e1071). The public sequencing data were trimmed at Q25 with fastp and processed into clonotypes with MiXCR by TCRdb, which kept only in-frame beta chains. A single entry per CDR3 protein holds the most common genes and DNA from its merged rows. The V and J calls here are based on TCRdb, not the publication. Counted in this sample were 350,000 to 400,000 distinct CDR3 sequences; over 11% of them appeared once. Of the sample, roughly 11% falls within the top ten clones.

The table lists this clonotype with many counts. Its antigen is currently not known. No quality values exist for individual bases; no much larger clone is one base distant. The source of this sequence is a woman aged 60 to 75 with Graves' hyperthyroidism. The V and J genes are TRBV7-2 and TRBJ1-1; the D gene identity is not certain. Source material: blood. The nucleotide sequence reads as follows: TGTGCCAGCAGCTTTATAACAATTAGCACTGAAGCTTTCTTT. This gives the protein CASSFITISTEAFF.